The 6 T cell receptor beta chains below were found in one sample sequenced in a study of patients and donors after allogeneic stem cell transplantation. TCRdb re-called the RT-PCR reads through MiXCR, storing one row per CDR3 protein. The sample gives a few hundred thousand distinct CDR3 sequences, around 40% of which show up once; roughly 11% is in the top ten. Sequenced material: blood, either unsorted or a sorted T cell fraction (not recorded which). The receptor source for this set is a human donor who was either an allogeneic HSCT recipient or a stem cell or donor lymphocyte infusion donor (not recorded which). It is not recorded whose cells these are; they may come from a transplant donor.

The CDR3 bases are TGCAGCGTTGAAGGGACTAGCGGGGGGACAGATACGCAGTATTTT. Amino acid sequence: CSVEGTSGGTDTQYF. The chain joins TRBV29-1 to TRBJ2-3, with 14 bases fitting TRBD2. This CDR3 contains 15 residues. V gave up 1 base and J gave up 3 bases; unmatched junction bases: 0. Per the germline V gene, CDR1 is SQVTM and CDR2 is ANQGSEA.

This sequence joins TRBV25-1 and TRBJ1-6, with D maybe TRBD1 (6 bases). V lost 3 bases, J lost 7 bases, and 16 bases lay in between. Germline CDR1 MGHDK, CDR2 SYGVNS. This CDR3 contains 16 residues. CDR3 sequence: CASSDPRGWKNSPLHF. CDR3 in DNA: TGTGCCAGCAGTGACCCCAGGGGATGGAAGAATTCACCCCTCCACTTT.

The V and J genes are TRBV7-2 and TRBJ2-1, with D unclear. The germline V gene encodes CDR1 SGHTA and CDR2 FQGNSA. Trimming took 2 bases from V and 8 from J, leaving 4 bases between them. The CDR3 runs 11 residues. The CDR3 reads CASSLWDEQFF. In DNA, the CDR3 is TGTGCCAGCAGCTTATGGGATGAGCAGTTCTTC.

The chain employs TRBV29-1 and TRBJ1-4; D remains ambiguous. The V end lost 2 bases, the J end lost 7 bases, and 8 bases lay between the germline ends. This CDR3 has 12 amino acids. Germline CDR1 SQVTM, CDR2 ANQGSEA. This CDR3 is CSVETRGEKLFF. Here the CDR3 DNA reads TGCAGCGTTGAAACGAGAGGTGAAAAACTGTTTTTT.

The genes are TRBV5-1 and TRBJ2-3, with D possibly called TRBD1 or TRBD2 (5 bases each). Per the germline V gene, CDR1 is SGHRS and CDR2 is YFSETQ. The CDR3 sequence is 17 residues long. V was trimmed by 3 bases and J by 0 bases, leaving 17 bases between them. In nucleotides, the CDR3 is TGCGCCAGCAGCTCGGGACCGCAACCCTCTAGCACAGATACGCAGTATTTT. Translating gives CASSSGPQPSSTDTQYF. Combining the CDR3 with reference TRBV5-1 and TRBJ2-3 gives the whole variable domain KAGVTQTPRYLIKTRGQQVTLSCSPISGHRSVSWYQQTPGQGLQFLFEYFSETQRNKGNFPGRFSGRQFSNSRSEMNVSTLELGDSALYLCASSSGPQPSSTDTQYFGPGTRLTVL.

This clonotype was seen a handful of times. The chain has TRBV6-5 and TRBJ1-5; 8 positions match TRBD1. Germline V gene sequence: CDR1 MNHEY, CDR2 SVGAGI. The CDR3 is 15 amino acids. The ends lost 6 bases at V and 5 bases at J; junction bases unmatched: 9. CDR3 nucleotides: TGTGCCAGCAGCCCGGGACAGGCGGGGGATCAGCCCCAGCATTTT. Translation gives CASSPGQAGDQPQHF.